The 13 T cell receptor beta chains in this list originate from one sample, sequenced in a study of radiotherapy plus CTLA-4 blockade in lung cancer. The data were produced by immunoSEQ multiplex PCR, yet TCRdb's version contains in-frame clones alone and is incomplete. The sample has roughly 73,000 clones; roughly 91% are singletons. This sample comprised peripheral blood, obtained from a patient treated with radiotherapy plus ipilimumab. These receptors were obtained from a human donor with non-small cell lung cancer that progressed on radiotherapy plus ipilimumab.

The chain recombines TRBV9 with TRBJ1-1, with 7 bases fitting TRBD1. CDR3 length: 15 amino acids. V was clipped by 0 bases and J by 4 bases; unmatched bases: 6. Germline CDR1 is SGDLS and CDR2 is YYNGEE. The CDR3 nucleotides read TGTGCCAGCAGCGTAGAAGGGGGCTTTGGCACTGAAGCTTTCTTT. Its protein is CASSVEGGFGTEAFF.

The chain is built from TRBV5-1 and TRBJ2-1; D may be TRBD1 (5 bases). The V and J ends lost 0 bases and 3 bases respectively, with 13 bases between them. From germline, CDR1 is SGHRS and CDR2 YFSETQ. This CDR3 has 16 residues. In nucleotides, the CDR3 is TGCGCCAGCAGCTTGGAGGGGTCAACCCTCTACAATGAGCAGTTCTTC. Amino acid sequence: CASSLEGSTLYNEQFF.

The chain employs TRBV11-2 and TRBJ2-1, with 11 positions matching TRBD2. This CDR3 has 16 amino acids. The germline gives CDR1 SGHAT, CDR2 FQNNGV. After removal of 0 bases from V and 6 bases from J, the junction contained 4 bases not matched to a gene. CDR3 sequence: CASSLDRLAGGNEQFF. For the CDR3, the DNA is TGTGCCAGCAGCTTAGATAGGCTAGCGGGAGGCAATGAGCAGTTCTTC.

Points on this clone: One junction end disagrees with the germline gene, perhaps due to a read error. The gene calls are TRBV11-2 and TRBJ2-6; no firm D call. Per germline, CDR1 SGHAT and CDR2 FQNNGV. The CDR3 totals 12 residues. The CDR3 nucleotides are TGTGCCAGCGACTCTGGTGCCAACGTCCTGACTTTC. Translating gives CASDSGANVLTF.

This rearrangement joins TRBV28 to TRBJ2-2; 8 bases match TRBD1. The V gene's germline CDR1 is MDHEN and CDR2 SYDVKM. The CDR3 covers 15 residues. Unmatched junction bases numbered 5, after V lost 3 bases and J lost 5 bases. Here the CDR3 DNA reads TGTGCCAGCAGTTTCGGACAGGGAATGACCGGGGAGCTGTTTTTT. Translated: CASSFGQGMTGELFF.

The chain has TRBV28 and TRBJ2-1; perhaps TRBD1 as D (6 bases). V was trimmed by 5 bases and J by 6 bases, leaving 8 bases between them. The CDR3 consists of 12 residues. CDR1 MDHEN and CDR2 SYDVKM come from the germline V gene. CDR3 region: CASSQDSNEQFF. For the CDR3, the DNA is TGTGCCAGCAGTCAGGACAGCAATGAGCAGTTCTTC.

The chain combines TRBV10-2 with TRBJ2-7, with D unresolved. The CDR3 extends over 13 amino acids. Trimming cost V 2 bases and J 7 bases, with 12 bases left between them. The germline CDR1 and CDR2 sequences are WSHSY and SAAADI. CDR3 DNA: TGCGCCAGCAGTGAGGGCTCTCCCGGGGAGCAGTACGTC. It encodes CASSEGSPGEQYV.

The chain is built from TRBV27 and TRBJ2-1; 8 bases agree with TRBD2. This CDR3 has 16 residues. Germline-derived CDR1 and CDR2 are MNHEY and SMNVEV (reference sequence). The junction had 11 bases not matched to a gene; V was cut back by 6 bases and J by 4 bases. In DNA form, the CDR3 reads TGTGCCAGCAGCCCTGGAGGAGCGGGAGCTTACAATGAGCAGTTCTTC. This sequence encodes CASSPGGAGAYNEQFF.

The rearrangement joins TRBV28 to TRBJ1-3, with 7 bases that match TRBD1. Germline lookup yields CDR1 MDHEN and CDR2 SYDVKM. The CDR3 spans 17 residues. Trimming at V came to 1 base and at J to 3 bases, leaving 9 bases not matched to a gene. In DNA, the CDR3 is TGTGCCAGCAGTTTATATCTAGGGGGCGCGGGTGGAAACACCATATATTTT. It is translated as CASSLYLGGAGGNTIYF.

The gene calls are TRBV30 and TRBJ2-2, with D hard to call. V was clipped by 2 bases and J by 9 bases, with 7 bases between them. Germline V CDR1 and CDR2: GTSNPN, SVGIG (reference sequence). The CDR3 loop spans 11 amino acids. Written as DNA, the CDR3 is TGTGCCTGGAGTCCCCTCCGGGAGCTGTTTTTT. Its protein is CAWSPLRELFF.

The rearrangement links TRBV6-6 to TRBJ1-5; D ambiguous. CDR3 length equals 14 residues. Per germline, CDR1 MNHNY and CDR2 SVGAGI (reference sequence). V was pared by 5 bases and J by 5 bases, with 13 bases between. The CDR3 DNA reads as TGTGCCAGCAGTCCCGGAGAGGTCCATCAGCCCCAGCATTTT. Translating gives CASSPGEVHQPQHF.

The rearrangement links TRBV6-5 to TRBJ2-1; 7 positions match TRBD2. Losses at the gene ends were 6 bases for V and 5 bases for J; bases not matched to a gene: 7. The CDR3 is 14 amino acids. Germline assignment: CDR1 MNHEY and CDR2 SVGAGI. CDR3 sequence (DNA): TGTGCCAGCAGCCGTGGGGGGGGTCACAATGAGCAGTTCTTC. It codes for CASSRGGGHNEQFF.

V usage is TRBV27 and J usage is TRBJ2-1; the D gene is possibly TRBD1 (5 bases). Between the trimmed V and J ends, which lost 8 bases and 4 bases, there was a span of 15 bases. The V gene's germline CDR1 is MNHEY and CDR2 SMNVEV (reference sequence). The CDR3 has 14 residues. Here the CDR3 reads CASSIRRGYNEQFF. Here the CDR3 DNA reads TGTGCCAGCTCGATACGTAGGGGTTACAATGAGCAGTTCTTC.